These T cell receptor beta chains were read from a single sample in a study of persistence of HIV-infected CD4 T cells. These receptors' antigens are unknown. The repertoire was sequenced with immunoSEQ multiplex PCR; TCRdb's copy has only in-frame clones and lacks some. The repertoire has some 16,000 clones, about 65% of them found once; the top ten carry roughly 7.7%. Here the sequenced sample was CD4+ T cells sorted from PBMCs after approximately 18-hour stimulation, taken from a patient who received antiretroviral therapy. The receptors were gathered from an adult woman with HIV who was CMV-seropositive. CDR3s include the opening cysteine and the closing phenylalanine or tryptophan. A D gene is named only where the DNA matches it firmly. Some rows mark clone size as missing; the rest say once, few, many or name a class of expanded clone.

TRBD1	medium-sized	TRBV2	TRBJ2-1	TGTGCCAGCGTACAGGGGAGATTCAATGAGCAGTTCTTC	CASVQGRFNEQFF
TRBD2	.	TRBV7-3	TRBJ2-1	TGTGCCAGCAGCCCTAGCGGGGATGGGCAGTTCTTC	CASSPSGDGQFF
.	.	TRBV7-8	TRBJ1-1	TGTGCCAGCAGCTCGAGAGGTCGGGACACTGAAGCTTTCTTT	CASSSRGRDTEAFF
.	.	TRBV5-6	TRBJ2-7	TGTGCCAGCAGCTTGGGCGGACCTAACTACGAGCAGTACTTC	CASSLGGPNYEQYF
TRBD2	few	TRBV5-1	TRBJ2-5	TGCGCCAGCAGGAGCGGGGGCCACCCCCAAGAGACCCAGTACTTC	CASRSGGHPQETQYF
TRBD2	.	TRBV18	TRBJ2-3	TGTGCCAGCTCACCAAGCGGGGCAGATACGCAGTATTTT	CASSPSGADTQYF
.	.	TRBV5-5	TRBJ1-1	TGTGCCAGCAGCTTGAGGATGGGATTCACTGAAGCTTTCTTT	CASSLRMGFTEAFF
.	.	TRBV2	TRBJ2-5	TGTGCCAGCAGTGAAAACTGGGGGCAGGGGTCCCAGTACTTC	CASSENWGQGSQYF
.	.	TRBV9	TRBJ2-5	TGTGCCAGCAACCCGCAGGGGGGGAGAGGGGAGACCCAGTACTTC	CASNPQGGRGETQYF
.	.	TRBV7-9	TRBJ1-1	TGTGCCAGCAGCCTACGTAGTTCCGTAGGCACTGAAGCTTTCTTT	CASSLRSSVGTEAFF
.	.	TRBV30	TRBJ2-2	TGTGCCTGTACTACAGGGCGAAACACCGGGGAGCTGTTTTTT	CACTTGRNTGELFF
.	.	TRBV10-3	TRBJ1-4	TGTGCCATCAAAGGCGAGGAGGTCAATGAAAAACTGTTTTTT	CAIKGEEVNEKLFF
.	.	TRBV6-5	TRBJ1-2	TGTGCCAGCAGGGCCGTCGTGGATAGCGCATCGGGCTACACCTTC	CASRAVVDSASGYTF
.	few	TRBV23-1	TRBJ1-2	TGCGCCAGCAGTCAATCGGGACACTACTATGGCTACACCTTC	CASSQSGHYYGYTF
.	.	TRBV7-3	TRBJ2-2	TGTGCCAGCAGCCTCATTTACACCGGGGAGCTGTTTTTT	CASSLIYTGELFF
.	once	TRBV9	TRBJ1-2	TGTGCCAGCAGCAAAGATGGGGGAGGCTACACCTTC	CASSKDGGGYTF
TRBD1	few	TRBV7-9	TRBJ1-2	TGTGCCAGCAGCCCAGGACAGGGTGCCTATGGCTACACCTTC	CASSPGQGAYGYTF
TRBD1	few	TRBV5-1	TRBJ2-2	TGCGCCAGCACCTTCGGACAGGGAGCCGGGGAGCTGTTTTTT	CASTFGQGAGELFF
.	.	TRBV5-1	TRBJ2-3	TGCGCCAGCAGGGAAGTGGGAGGCCCGCAGTATTTT	CASREVGGPQYF
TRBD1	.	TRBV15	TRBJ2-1	TGTGCCACACTCCGGGACAGGGCGAATGAGCAGTTCTTC	CATLRDRANEQFF
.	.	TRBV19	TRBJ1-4	TGTGCCAGGGCTCACGAAAAACTGTTTTTT	CARAHEKLFF
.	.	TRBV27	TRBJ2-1	TGTGCCAGCAGTTTTGAGAGACAGACCTACAATGAGCAGTTCTTC	CASSFERQTYNEQFF
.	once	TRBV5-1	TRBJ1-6	TGCGCCAGCAGCTTGGAGTGGGCCGGTTCACCCCTCCACTTT	CASSLEWAGSPLHF
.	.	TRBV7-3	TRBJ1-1	TGTGCCAGCAGCCTGGAGGGTGGGCTGAACACTGAAGCTTTCTTT	CASSLEGGLNTEAFF
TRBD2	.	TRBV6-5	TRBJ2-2	TGTGCCAGCACCGCGGGGGGGGCGAACACCGGGGAGCTGTTTTTT	CASTAGGANTGELFF
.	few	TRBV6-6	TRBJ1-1	TGTGCCAGCAGCCCTCGAAGGAGAGGGGTGAACACTGAAGCTTTCTTT	CASSPRRRGVNTEAFF
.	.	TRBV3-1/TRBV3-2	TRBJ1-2	TGTGCCAGCAGCCAAGATCTTGCCGAAGCCCGTGGCTACACCTTC	CASSQDLAEARGYTF
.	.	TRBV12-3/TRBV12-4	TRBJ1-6	TGTGCCAGCAGTTTTAATGGTTCACCCCTCCACTTT	CASSFNGSPLHF
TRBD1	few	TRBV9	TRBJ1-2	TGTGCCAGCAGCGTAGAGGCACAGGGGACCTATGGCTACACCTTC	CASSVEAQGTYGYTF
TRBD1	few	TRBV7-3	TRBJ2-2	TGTGCCAGCAGGAAGACAGGGACGATCACCGGGGAGCTGTTTTTT	CASRKTGTITGELFF
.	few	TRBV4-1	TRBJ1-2	TGCGCCAGCAGCCAAGCCCCCGACAGTTATGGCTACACCTTC	CASSQAPDSYGYTF
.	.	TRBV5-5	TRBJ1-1	TGTGCCAGCAGCTTGGGGGGGAGCGGTGAAGCTTTCTTT	CASSLGGSGEAFF
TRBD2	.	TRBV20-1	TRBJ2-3	TGCAGTGCGAGTTTCTCCCCTGAGTGGGTGGCTAGCGGGGGGGCCACAGATACGCAGTATTTT	CSASFSPEWVASGGATDTQYF
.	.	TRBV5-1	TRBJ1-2	TGCGCCAGCAGCGACGACGGGGGCTATGGCTACACCTTC	CASSDDGGYGYTF
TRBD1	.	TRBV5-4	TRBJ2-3	TGTGCCAGCAGCGGGACAGGGGGCACAGATACGCAGTATTTT	CASSGTGGTDTQYF
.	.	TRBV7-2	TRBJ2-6	TGTGCCAGCAGCTTATCGGGGTTCGGGGCCAACGTCCTGACTTTC	CASSLSGFGANVLTF
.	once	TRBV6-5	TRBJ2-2	TGTGCCAGCAGCTGGACAGCGAACACCGGGGAGCTGTTTTTT	CASSWTANTGELFF
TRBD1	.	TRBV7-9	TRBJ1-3	TGTGCCAGCAGCTCGGGACAGGGGTCTGGAAACACCATATATTTT	CASSSGQGSGNTIYF
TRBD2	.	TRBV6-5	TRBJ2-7	TGTGCCAGCAGACCTGGACTAGCGCAGTACGAGCAGTACTTC	CASRPGLAQYEQYF
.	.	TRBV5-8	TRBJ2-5	TGTGCCAGCAGCTTGGAAGGGGGGGCCCCCCAGACCCAGTACTTC	CASSLEGGAPQTQYF
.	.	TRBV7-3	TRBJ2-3	TGTGCCAGCAGCAGCCAGACGGGGCAAGATACGCAGTATTTT	CASSSQTGQDTQYF
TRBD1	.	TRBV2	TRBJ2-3	TGTGCCAGACAGGGGTTGGGGACAGATACGCAGTATTTT	CARQGLGTDTQYF
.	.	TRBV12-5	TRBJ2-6	TGTGCTAGTGGTTTGGTAGGTCCGAAGGCATTTGGGGCCAACGTCCTGACTTTC	CASGLVGPKAFGANVLTF
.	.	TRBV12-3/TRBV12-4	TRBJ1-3	TGTGCCAGCAGTTTGGACGAAAACACCATATATTTT	CASSLDENTIYF
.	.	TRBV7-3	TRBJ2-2	TGTGCCAGCAGCTTAAACGCAGGGTCCAACACCGGGGAGCTGTTTTTT	CASSLNAGSNTGELFF
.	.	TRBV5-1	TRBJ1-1	TGCGCCAGCAGCCCCAGGGGCCTCAACACTGAAGCTTTCTTT	CASSPRGLNTEAFF
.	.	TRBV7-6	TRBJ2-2	TGTGCCAGCAGCTTAAGCCTAAAGTCCGGGGAGCTGTTTTTT	CASSLSLKSGELFF
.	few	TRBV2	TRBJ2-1	TGTGCCAGCAGTGAAACAGGGTTTAGGAGTGAGCAGTTCTTC	CASSETGFRSEQFF
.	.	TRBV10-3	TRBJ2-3	TGTGCCACAAGGGACTCCGAACGCACAGATACGCAGTATTTT	CATRDSERTDTQYF
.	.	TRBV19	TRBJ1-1	TGTGCCAGTAGTATAGGACAGCCTCTGTCGATGAACACTGAAGCTTTCTTT	CASSIGQPLSMNTEAFF
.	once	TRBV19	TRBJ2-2	TGTGCCAGTAGTGCGGTAGGGAACACCGGGGAGCTGTTTTTT	CASSAVGNTGELFF
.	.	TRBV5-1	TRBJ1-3	TGCGCCAGCAGCTTGGAGGGCACTACGAGCTCTGGAAACACCATATATTTT	CASSLEGTTSSGNTIYF
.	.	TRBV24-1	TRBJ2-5	TGTGCCACCAGTGATTTAAGGTGGGAGACCCAGTACTTC	CATSDLRWETQYF
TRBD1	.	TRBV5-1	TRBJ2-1	TGCGCCAGCAGCTTGGAGGGACAGGGGGTTCCCTACAATGAGCAGTTCTTC	CASSLEGQGVPYNEQFF
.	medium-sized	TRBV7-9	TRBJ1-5	TGTGCCAGCAGCAGGGACGGGAGTCAGCCCCAGCATTTT	CASSRDGSQPQHF
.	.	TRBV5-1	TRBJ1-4	TGCGCCAGCAGACAAGATGCAACTAATGAAAAACTGTTTTTT	CASRQDATNEKLFF